The source of this T cell receptor (beta chain) is a study of CD8 T cells in ankylosing spondylitis. Study outcomes and limitations: A motif of 7 to 9 highly homologous TCR beta variants was seen as apparently characteristic of ankylosing spondylitis blood.

TCRdb fed the 5' RACE reads into MiXCR, producing one record per CDR3 protein. The profile shows around 150,000 distinct CDR3 sequences, around 16% of them singletons. For this clonotype: The antigen remains undetermined.

CDR3 length: 16 residues. Germline-derived CDR1 and CDR2 are DFQATT and SNEGSKA (reference sequence). The source material was blood, either unsorted or a sorted T cell fraction (not recorded which). The sequence was obtained from a male donor with ankylosing spondylitis or in good health (not recorded which). The chain combines TRBV20-1 with TRBJ1-6; no definite D call. The CDR3 DNA reads TGCACTGTTAAACAACAGCGTAGCTCCTATAATTCACCCCTCCACTTT. Translating gives CTVKQQRSSYNSPLHF.